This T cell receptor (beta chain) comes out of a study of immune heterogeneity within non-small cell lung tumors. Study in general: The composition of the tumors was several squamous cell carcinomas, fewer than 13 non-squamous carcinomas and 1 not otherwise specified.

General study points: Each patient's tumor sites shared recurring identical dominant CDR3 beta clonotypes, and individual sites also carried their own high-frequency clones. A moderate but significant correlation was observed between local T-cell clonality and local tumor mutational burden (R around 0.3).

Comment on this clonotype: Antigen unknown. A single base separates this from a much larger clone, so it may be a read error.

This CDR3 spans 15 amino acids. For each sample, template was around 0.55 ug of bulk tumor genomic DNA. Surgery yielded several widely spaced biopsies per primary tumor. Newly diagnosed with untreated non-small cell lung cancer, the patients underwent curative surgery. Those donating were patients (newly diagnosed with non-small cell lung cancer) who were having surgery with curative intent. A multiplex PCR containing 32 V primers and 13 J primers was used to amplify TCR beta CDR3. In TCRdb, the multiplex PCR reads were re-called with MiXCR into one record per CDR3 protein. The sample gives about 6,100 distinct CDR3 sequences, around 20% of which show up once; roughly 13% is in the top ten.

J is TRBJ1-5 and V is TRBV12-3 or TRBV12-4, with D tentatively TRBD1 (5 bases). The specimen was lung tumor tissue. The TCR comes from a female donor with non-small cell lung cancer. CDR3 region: CAISLYGWGGQPQHF. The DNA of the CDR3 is TGTGCCATCAGTTTATATGGGTGGGGGGGACAGCCCCAGCATTTT.